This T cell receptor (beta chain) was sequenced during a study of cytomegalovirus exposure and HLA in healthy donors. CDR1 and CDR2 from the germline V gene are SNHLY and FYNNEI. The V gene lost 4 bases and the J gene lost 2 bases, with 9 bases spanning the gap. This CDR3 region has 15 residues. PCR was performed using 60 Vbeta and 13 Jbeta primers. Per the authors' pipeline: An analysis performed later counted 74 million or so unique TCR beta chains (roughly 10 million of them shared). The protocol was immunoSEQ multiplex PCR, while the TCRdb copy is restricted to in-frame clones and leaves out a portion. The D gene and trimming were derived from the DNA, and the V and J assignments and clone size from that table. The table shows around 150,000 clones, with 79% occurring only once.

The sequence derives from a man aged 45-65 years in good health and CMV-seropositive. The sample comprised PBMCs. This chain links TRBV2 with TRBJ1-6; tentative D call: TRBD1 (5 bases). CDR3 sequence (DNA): TGTGCCAGCAGTGTGGCAGGGACCTATAATTCACCCCTCCACTTT. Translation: CASSVAGTYNSPLHF.